This note documents a single TCR beta chain sequence. Its antigen is currently unknown. The germline gene is not matched at one end of the junction; a read error may be the cause. This record belongs to a study of PD-1 blockade in classical Hodgkin lymphoma. The wider study: Patients were treated with nivolumab at 3 mg/kg, and this was given intravenously every 2 weeks. Study conclusions and caveats: The study found complete responders had baseline diversity similar to newly diagnosed patients. Relative to healthy donors, newly diagnosed patients reportedly had lower baseline TCR diversity, which was reported as lower still in relapsed/refractory patients.

This table comes from immunoSEQ multiplex PCR, and its TCRdb copy is limited to in-frame clones, with some not included. The table lists about 37,000 clones, less than 85% of them singletons. Germline CDR1 is SGHNT and CDR2 is YYREEE (reference sequence). CDR3 length: 18 residues. Autologous stem cell transplantation was followed by relapse in every patient, and brentuximab vedotin exposure varied. Complete response, partial response or progressive disease constituted the best response categories observed. The sequenced sample was peripheral blood mononuclear cells (PBMCs), obtained before the second cycle of nivolumab. This clonotype was obtained from a human donor with classical Hodgkin lymphoma. The V gene is TRBV5-4, the J gene TRBJ2-4; TRBD1 aligns across 10 bases. The CDR3 DNA sequence: TGCGCCAGCAGCCATACCCCGACAGGGGGCCTCCCCAAAAACATTCAGTACTTC. This sequence encodes CASSHTPTGGLPKNIQYF.